This is a list of T cell receptor beta chains from one sample in a study of CD4+ T cells in melanoma. Measured with immunoSEQ multiplex PCR; TCRdb has only the in-frame clones, and not every one. Among some 110,000 clones, 92% were seen once, and the ten largest hold 2.5% to 3.5%. Sequencing used peripheral blood. These receptors all come from a human donor with melanoma. The CDR3 runs from the conserved cysteine through the conserved F or W. D genes are given only for firm matches. Where a row states a size, it is once, few, many or the class of an expanded clone; other rows omit it.

V gene	D gene	clone size	J gene	CDR3 length	CDR3 DNA	CDR3 protein
TRBV4-3	TRBD2	once	TRBJ2-1	16	TGCGCCAGCAGCCAGAGCAGACTAGCGGGAGACAATGAGCAGTTCTTC	CASSQSRLAGDNEQFF
TRBV4-1	TRBD1	NA	TRBJ1-4	16	TGCGCCACCCATCGGACAGGGGAGGCAACTAATGAAAAACTGTTTTTT	CATHRTGEATNEKLFF
TRBV4-3	TRBD2	NA	TRBJ2-1	15	TGCGCCAGCAGCCAAGACCCAGCGGGAGGGGATGAGCAGTTCTTC	CASSQDPAGGDEQFF
TRBV2	NA	NA	TRBJ2-5	15	TGTGCCAGCACCACTTCCAGGATCGGCCAAGAGACCCAGTACTTC	CASTTSRIGQETQYF
TRBV5-1	NA	NA	TRBJ1-2	13	TGCGCCAGCAGCTCGAGTGGAGAGGTTGGCTACACCTTC	CASSSSGEVGYTF
TRBV13	NA	NA	TRBJ1-4	15	TGTGCCAGCAGAAGAAACGGGCTGGGTGGTGAAAAACTGTTTTTT	CASRRNGLGGEKLFF
TRBV13	NA	NA	TRBJ1-2	14	TGTGCCAGCAGGCAGGACGTGACAGGATATGGCTACACCTTC	CASRQDVTGYGYTF
TRBV6-6	NA	NA	TRBJ1-2	14	TGTGCCAGCAGTCCTCCGGGGGCCCTTTACGGCTACACCTTC	CASSPPGALYGYTF
TRBV7-9	NA	NA	TRBJ2-7	12	TGTGCCAGCAGCCTAAGGGGAAACGAGCAGTACTTC	CASSLRGNEQYF
TRBV7-8	NA	once	TRBJ1-4	11	TGTGCCAGTACCCGGGGGGAAAAACTGTTTTTT	CASTRGEKLFF
TRBV9	NA	NA	TRBJ2-3	12	TGTGCCAGCAATCCCGCCACAGATACGCAGTATTTT	CASNPATDTQYF
TRBV18	NA	NA	TRBJ2-3	12	TGTGCCAGCTCAGGTTCGGCAGATACGCAGTATTTT	CASSGSADTQYF
TRBV28	TRBD2	once	TRBJ2-3	14	TGTGCCAGCAGCCTGAGCGGGAGGACAGATACGCAGTATTTT	CASSLSGRTDTQYF
TRBV5-1	NA	few	TRBJ2-3	15	TGCGCCAGCAGCTCCGGACGGTCCTTCACAGATACGCAGTATTTT	CASSSGRSFTDTQYF
TRBV5-6	NA	NA	TRBJ2-3	15	TGTGCCAGCAGCTTGGCACTCCTACGCACAGATACGCAGTATTTT	CASSLALLRTDTQYF
TRBV18	NA	once	TRBJ2-7	13	TGTGCCAGCTCACCCTCAGGGGTGGACGAGCAGTACTTC	CASSPSGVDEQYF
TRBV6-5	NA	few	TRBJ2-7	14	TGTGCCAGCAGTTTGCGGGGTTCTCCCTACGAGCAGTACTTC	CASSLRGSPYEQYF
TRBV10-3	TRBD2	NA	TRBJ2-1	15	TGTGCCACCCGGACTAGCGGGAGCTCCTACAATGAGCAGTTCTTC	CATRTSGSSYNEQFF
TRBV6-5	NA	NA	TRBJ1-3	14	TGTGCCAGCAGCCCAGGGAGGACTGGAAACACCATATATTTT	CASSPGRTGNTIYF
TRBV9	TRBD2	few	TRBJ2-3	16	TGTGCCAGCAGCGTGCGGGAGGGTTCTAGCACAGATACGCAGTATTTT	CASSVREGSSTDTQYF
TRBV4-1	TRBD2	NA	TRBJ2-1	19	TGCGCCAGCAGCCAAGGTCCAGCGGGGGGTACCCTCTCCTACAATGAGCAGTTCTTC	CASSQGPAGGTLSYNEQFF
TRBV6-5	NA	once	TRBJ2-1	15	TGTGCCAGCAGTTACGGGAAAGTCACCTACAATGAGCAGTTCTTC	CASSYGKVTYNEQFF
TRBV4-2	TRBD1	NA	TRBJ2-5	16	TGTGCCAGCAGCCAAGATAGAGGACAGGGAGGAGAGACCCAGTACTTC	CASSQDRGQGGETQYF
TRBV30	NA	NA	TRBJ1-5	13	TGTGCCTGGAGTGGGGGAAATTCTCAGCCCCAGCATTTT	CAWSGGNSQPQHF
TRBV7-2	NA	NA	TRBJ1-2	15	TGTGCCAGCAGCTCCCTGTTGGGGGGGGCGGAGGGCTACACCTTC	CASSSLLGGAEGYTF
TRBV5-1	NA	NA	TRBJ2-5	13	TGCGCCAGCAGCTTGGCGGGCGGCGAGACCCAGTACTTC	CASSLAGGETQYF
TRBV7-9	NA	NA	TRBJ2-5	14	TGTGCCAGCAGCTCCCTGCGGAGACAAGAGACCCAGTACTTC	CASSSLRRQETQYF
TRBV7-3	NA	NA	TRBJ1-3	13	TGTGCCAGCAGCTTAAACTCTGGAAACACCATATATTTT	CASSLNSGNTIYF
TRBV7-6	NA	NA	TRBJ2-3	16	TGTGCCAGCAGCTTAGACCGGGAGCCGGGTACAGATACGCAGTATTTT	CASSLDREPGTDTQYF
TRBV4-1	TRBD1	NA	TRBJ1-5	16	TGCGCCAGCAGCCAGTGGACAGGGGGCCTCAATCAGCCCCAGCATTTT	CASSQWTGGLNQPQHF
TRBV9	NA	few	TRBJ1-5	14	TGTGCCAGCAGCGACAGCAGTAGCAATCAGCCCCAGCATTTT	CASSDSSSNQPQHF
TRBV27	NA	NA	TRBJ2-2	14	TGTGCCAGCTCAGACAGGTTGGGGGCCGGGGAGCTGTTTTTT	CASSDRLGAGELFF
TRBV5-4	NA	NA	TRBJ1-3	16	TGTGCCAGCAGCTACGGGGCCGGCGGGGCTGGAAACACCATATATTTT	CASSYGAGGAGNTIYF
TRBV5-1	TRBD2	NA	TRBJ2-3	12	TGCGCCAGCAGTTCGGGGGGGAATACGCAGTATTTT	CASSSGGNTQYF
TRBV19	NA	NA	TRBJ2-3	17	TGTGCCAGTAGTCCGTTCCCGGGACAACAGAAGACAGATACGCAGTATTTT	CASSPFPGQQKTDTQYF
TRBV11-2	TRBD1	NA	TRBJ1-1	17	TGTGCCAGCAGCACGAGTCCCGGGACAGCCATGAACACTGAAGCTTTCTTT	CASSTSPGTAMNTEAFF
TRBV7-9	NA	NA	TRBJ1-2	12	TGTGCCAGCAGCTTAACCCCATCTGGCTACACCTTC	CASSLTPSGYTF
TRBV4-1	TRBD1	NA	TRBJ2-3	15	TGCGCCAGCAGCCAGGCGGGACAGGGCACAGATACGCAGTATTTT	CASSQAGQGTDTQYF
TRBV5-1	NA	NA	TRBJ2-5	16	TGCGCCAGCAGCCCGGGCCCTCCTATCGGACAAGAGACCCAGTACTTC	CASSPGPPIGQETQYF
TRBV28	NA	NA	TRBJ1-5	15	TGTGCCAGCAGTACACCCTCGACAGGTAATCAGCCCCAGCATTTT	CASSTPSTGNQPQHF
TRBV5-1	NA	NA	TRBJ1-2	13	TGCGCCAGCAGCCCGCAGGGGTTAAATGGCTACACCTTC	CASSPQGLNGYTF
TRBV10-3	TRBD2	NA	TRBJ2-1	20	TGTGCCATCAGAATCCAGGCGGGAGGGCCTAATTACGGGACCTACAATGAGCAGTTCTTC	CAIRIQAGGPNYGTYNEQFF
TRBV7-2	NA	NA	TRBJ2-7	14	TGTGCCAGCAGTGAGGAGAGATTTACCTACGAGCAGTACTTC	CASSEERFTYEQYF
TRBV19	TRBD1	NA	TRBJ2-6	20	TGTGCCAGTAGTGAACAGGGGTTGGTAGCATTTTTCTCTGGGGCCAACGTCCTGACTTTC	CASSEQGLVAFFSGANVLTF
TRBV30	NA	NA	TRBJ2-7	13	TGTGCCTGGAGTGTTCAGTGGCTCTACGAGCAGTACTTC	CAWSVQWLYEQYF
TRBV6-6	NA	NA	TRBJ1-5	14	TGTGCCAGCAGGCGAGACCGGACCCATCAGCCCCAGCATTTT	CASRRDRTHQPQHF